These T cell receptor beta chains were read from a single sample in a study of PD-L1 blockade in urothelial cancer. Sequencing used immunoSEQ multiplex PCR; TCRdb keeps in-frame clones, though not all of them. The data show some 71,000 clones, 70% to 90% seen once. Material: PBMCs, obtained around atezolizumab (anti-PD-L1) treatment. The receptors were gathered from a man aged 60 to 69 with urothelial cancer. Each CDR3 is given with its conserved first and last residue. A row's size may be missing; if present it is once, few, many or a size class.

v_call clone_size cdr3_aa
TRBV7-8 - CASSPPRRLAKNIQYF
TRBV7-2 - CASSPPGRENTEAFF
TRBV6-5 - CASSYSSTYNSPLHF
TRBV6-5 few CASSYEGVGNTIYF
TRBV28 - CASRLGTGPEQYF
TRBV6-5 once CASSYSFQAFNQPQHF
TRBV4-2 - CASSQTDTEAFF
TRBV5-1 - CASSWEGPMNTEAFF
TRBV6-5 - CASSSTGQGYEQYF
TRBV20-1 - CSARATYEQYF
TRBV18 medium-sized CASSPPSGDGYTF
TRBV2 once CASSLTSGVYNEQFF
TRBV11-2 - CASSSSGLWDRGPTWQYF
TRBV7-2 - CASSFQGMETQYF
TRBV6-5 - CASLREVTGELFF